The 25 T cell receptor beta chains given below trace back to one sample, sequenced in a study of blood T cell repertoires in COVID-19. Assay: immunoSEQ multiplex PCR; the TCRdb copy retains only in-frame clones and omits some. Of 250,000 to 300,000 clones listed, around nine tenths were seen once; the top ten hold approximately 10%. What was sequenced was peripheral blood. The receptors derive from a woman aged 30 to 39 with COVID-19, enrolled during active disease.

This chain links TRBV11-2 with TRBJ1-5; TRBD1 matches at 8 bases. This CDR3 is 15 amino acids long. V lost 5 bases, J lost 4 bases, and 7 bases stayed unmatched. CDR1 and CDR2 (germline): SGHAT, FQNNGV. CDR3 in DNA: TGTGCCAGCAGCCTTACAGGGGGAAGAAATCAGCCCCAGCATTTT. This encodes CASSLTGGRNQPQHF.

This clone was counted a single time. CDR3 nucleotide sequence: TGTGCCAGCAGTTTGACAGGGCACGAGCAGTACTTC. Translating gives CASSLTGHEQYF. The gene calls are TRBV6-5 and TRBJ2-7; 7 nucleotides line up with TRBD1. V dropped 4 bases and J dropped 5; count of bases not matched to a gene: 2. Per germline, CDR1 MNHEY and CDR2 SVGAGI. The CDR3 extends over 12 amino acids.

For this clone: At the DNA level, this CDR3 is encoded by other sequences in the same sample as well. The chain links TRBV19 to TRBJ2-3; no clear D. Trimming cost V 3 bases and J 5 bases, with 3 bases left between them. CDR1 and CDR2 (germline): LNHDA, SQIVND (reference sequence). The CDR3 consists of 11 residues. This chain's CDR3 is CASSIRDTQYF. CDR3 sequence (DNA): TGTGCCAGTAGTATTCGAGATACGCAGTATTTT.

This sequence joins TRBV19 and TRBJ2-5, with 12 nucleotides matching TRBD2. The junction had 4 bases not matched to a gene; V was cut back by 6 bases and J by 5 bases. This CDR3 region has 14 residues. The V gene's germline CDR1 is LNHDA and CDR2 SQIVND (reference sequence). The CDR3 loop is CASSATSGGETQYF. The CDR3 bases are TGTGCCAGTAGCGCGACTAGCGGGGGTGAGACCCAGTACTTC.

The rearrangement joins TRBV5-8 to TRBJ2-5; 8 bases line up with TRBD1. V was pared by 4 bases and J by 5 bases, with 10 bases of the junction left unmatched. Germline V lookup: CDR1 SGHTS, CDR2 YDEGEE. The CDR3 totals 15 residues. CDR3 loop: CASSPGQVFGETQYF. CDR3 bases: TGTGCCAGCAGCCCGGGACAGGTCTTCGGCGAGACCCAGTACTTC.

About this clone itself: The identical CDR3 is also encoded by other nucleotide sequences in the sample. The rearrangement uses TRBV5-1 and TRBJ2-7, with D tentatively TRBD1 (6 bases). Between the trimmed V and J ends, which lost 2 bases and 2 bases, there was a span of 8 bases. The CDR3 sequence is 13 residues long. Germline V lookup: CDR1 SGHRS, CDR2 YFSETQ. The CDR3 sequence: CASSLQGPYEQYF. DNA of the CDR3: TGCGCCAGCAGCTTACAGGGTCCCTACGAGCAGTACTTC.

The J gene is TRBJ2-5, the V gene TRBV24-1; D may be TRBD1 (6 bases). Germline V gives CDR1 KGHDR, CDR2 SFDVKD. CDR3 length: 14 residues. V lost 3 bases and J 5 bases, leaving 12 bases between the germline ends. DNA for the CDR3: TGTGCCACCAGTGATACGACAGGATTGGAGACCCAGTACTTC. Encoded protein: CATSDTTGLETQYF.

The V and J genes are TRBV7-8 and TRBJ1-4, with D uncertain. Trimming removed 5 bases at V and 7 bases at J, with 20 bases between. The CDR3 has 16 residues. Germline lookup yields CDR1 SGHVS and CDR2 FQNEAQ. CDR3 in DNA: TGTGCCAGCAGCCCCCGGAGGACTCTCCGAGGTGAAAAACTGTTTTTT. Translating gives CASSPRRTLRGEKLFF.

The chain links TRBV2 to TRBJ1-1; D is perhaps TRBD1 (6 bases). V lost 6 bases to trimming and J lost 1 base, with 12 bases between them. The CDR3 covers 14 residues. The V gene's germline CDR1 is SNHLY and CDR2 FYNNEI. Here the CDR3 reads CASRSQGPNTEAFF. The CDR3 nucleotides read TGTGCCAGCAGGTCACAGGGACCGAACACTGAAGCTTTCTTT.

V and J are TRBV7-8 and TRBJ1-5, with TRBD1 matching 9 bases. Per the germline V gene, CDR1 is SGHVS and CDR2 is FQNEAQ. The V segment lost 0 bases and the J segment 6 bases; nucleotides outside the gene matches: 6. The CDR3 runs to 16 residues. The CDR3 loop reads CASSLAEQGAGQPQHF. CDR3 bases: TGTGCCAGCAGCTTAGCGGAACAGGGGGCAGGTCAGCCCCAGCATTTT.

This clone was seen only a few times. The genes are TRBV7-8 and TRBJ1-2; 8 bases line up with TRBD1. The CDR3 totals 13 residues. CDR1 and CDR2 (germline): SGHVS, FQNEAQ. Germline trimming cut 5 bases from V and 8 bases from J; bases unmatched to any gene: 7. The CDR3 sequence: CASSPQGAGGYTF. CDR3 DNA: TGTGCCAGCAGCCCGCAGGGGGCGGGGGGCTACACCTTC.

This chain links TRBV30 with TRBJ1-2, with unresolved D. The V end was cut by 0 bases, the J end by 1 base, with 12 bases between. Germline V gives CDR1 GTSNPN, CDR2 SVGIG (reference sequence). CDR3 size: 15 residues. CDR3 DNA: TGTGCCTGGAGTGTAAAACCGTCCGGTAACTATGGCTACACCTTC. This sequence encodes CAWSVKPSGNYGYTF.

This clone turned up a few times. The chain recombines TRBV20-1 with TRBJ1-2, with D hard to call. The CDR3 is 17 amino acids. Per the germline V gene, CDR1 is DFQATT and CDR2 is SNEGSKA (reference sequence). V gave up 3 bases and J gave up 4 bases, with 24 bases separating them. In DNA form, the CDR3 reads TGCAGTGCTAGTGAACTTTCGACCCCCCGAGGAGTCTATGGCTACACCTTC. The encoded protein is CSASELSTPRGVYGYTF.

V usage is TRBV23-1 and J usage is TRBJ1-5, with D perhaps TRBD1 (6 bases). TRBV23-1 is assigned to the ORF class and has an uncertain function. This CDR3 comprises 16 residues. V was cut by 2 bases and J by 4 bases, with 15 bases left in between. CDR3 nucleotides: TGCGCCAGCAGTCAACCGGGACAAGGAGCGAATCAGCCCCAGCATTTT. It is translated as CASSQPGQGANQPQHF.

This rearrangement joins TRBV19 to TRBJ2-7; 9 nucleotides align to TRBD1. CDR1 and CDR2 from the germline V gene are LNHDA and SQIVND (reference sequence). This CDR3 region has 13 residues. Trimming at V came to 10 bases and at J to 2 bases, leaving 6 bases not matched to a gene. The CDR3 is CATSDRGTYEQYF. The CDR3 nucleotides read TGTGCCACCTCGGACAGGGGAACCTACGAGCAGTACTTC.

The V call is TRBV4-1, the J call TRBJ2-5; 7 bases are shared with TRBD1. J was trimmed by 1 base and V by 1 base; bases with no gene match: 6. CDR1 is MGHRA, CDR2 YSYEKL, per germline. The CDR3 consists of 16 residues. DNA of the CDR3: TGCGCCAGCAGCCAAGGAGGCCGGGACAGCCAAGAGACCCAGTACTTC. It encodes CASSQGGRDSQETQYF.

This sequence joins TRBV6-5 and TRBJ2-7, with D possibly matching TRBD1 (5 bases). CDR3 length: 15 residues. V lost 2 bases and J lost 0, with 11 bases in between. Germline-derived CDR1 and CDR2 are MNHEY and SVGAGI. CDR3 DNA: TGTGCCAGCAGTTACGACAGATCCAGCTCCTACGAGCAGTACTTC. Amino acid sequence: CASSYDRSSSYEQYF.

Turning to this clone: Other nucleotide sequences in the sample specify the same CDR3. The gene calls are TRBV5-6 and TRBJ1-1; a weak D match, TRBD1 (5 bases). CDR3 length: 12 residues. Germline V gene sequence: CDR1 SGHDT, CDR2 YYEEEE. Trimming shortened V by 5 bases and J by 3 bases, and 8 bases separated the two germline ends. The CDR3 DNA sequence: TGTGCCAGCAGTTTAGGGGACACTGAAGCTTTCTTT. Its translation is CASSLGDTEAFF.

Here the CDR3 DNA reads TGTGCCAGCAGTCGGGACAGGCAGAAAGAGACCCAGTACTTC. Translation: CASSRDRQKETQYF. This chain connects TRBV6-5 to TRBJ2-5, with 8 positions matching TRBD1. V shed 5 bases, J shed 3 bases, and the junction held 5 bases outside the gene matches. The germline V gene has CDR1 MNHEY and CDR2 SVGAGI. The CDR3 has 14 amino acids.

J is TRBJ2-5 and V is TRBV6-1; 11 nucleotides line up with TRBD2. CDR1 is MNHNS, CDR2 SASEGT, per germline. The CDR3 extends over 18 amino acids. Losses at the gene ends were 1 base for V and 1 base for J; bases not matched to a gene: 8. The CDR3 DNA reads TGTGCCAGCAGTGAAGGGGCCTCTAGCGGGGGGCGCCAAGAGACCCAGTACTTC. Its protein product is CASSEGASSGGRQETQYF.

The chain uses TRBV6-4 and TRBJ1-4; TRBD1 aligns across 8 bases. V lost 3 bases and J lost 1; bases outside the gene matches: 7. The germline V gene encodes CDR1 MRHNA and CDR2 SNTAGT. This CDR3 has 17 amino acids. This CDR3 reads CASSETGVYGTNEKLFF. In DNA, the CDR3 is TGTGCCAGCAGTGAGACAGGGGTCTATGGAACTAATGAAAAACTGTTTTTT.

The chain is built from TRBV7-8 and TRBJ2-7; perhaps TRBD2 as D (6 bases). This CDR3 is built from 15 residues. CDR1 and CDR2 from the germline V gene are SGHVS and FQNEAQ. Trimming removed 1 base at V and 6 bases at J, with 16 bases between. The DNA of the CDR3 is TGTGCCAGCAGCTTAGTCGGTGCCGGGGGTGGCGAGCAGTACTTC. Translated, it gives CASSLVGAGGGEQYF. Supplemented by reference TRBV7-8 and TRBJ2-7, the full variable domain reads GAGVSQSPRYKVAKRGQDVALRCDPISGHVSLFWYQQALGQGPEFLTYFQNEAQLDKSGLPSDRFFAERPEGSVSTLKIQRTQQEDSAVYLCASSLVGAGGGEQYFGPGTRLTVT.

The J gene is TRBJ2-3, the V gene TRBV18, with 8 positions matching TRBD1. J was trimmed by 0 bases and V by 3 bases; bases with no gene match: 2. The CDR3 sequence is 15 residues long. Germline V gene sequence: CDR1 KGHSH, CDR2 LQKENI. CDR3 residues: CASSPTGESTDTQYF. In DNA form, the CDR3 reads TGTGCCAGCTCACCGACAGGGGAAAGCACAGATACGCAGTATTTT. Supplemented by reference TRBV18 and TRBJ2-3, the full variable domain reads NAGVMQNPRHLVRRRGQEARLRCSPMKGHSHVYWYRQLPEEGLKFMVYLQKENIIDESGMPKERFSAEFPKEGPSILRIQQVVRGDSAAYFCASSPTGESTDTQYFGPGTRLTVL.

V and J are TRBV6-5 and TRBJ1-2, with D unresolved. CDR1 is MNHEY and CDR2 is SVGAGI in the germline V gene. This CDR3 is built from 16 residues. V lost 0 bases to trimming and J lost 4 bases, with 15 bases between them. The CDR3: CASSYSVPAGGYGYTF. The CDR3 bases are TGTGCCAGCAGTTACTCGGTACCAGCGGGCGGCTATGGCTACACCTTC.

The chain is built from TRBV27 and TRBJ1-4; 8 bases fit TRBD1. From germline, CDR1 is MNHEY and CDR2 SMNVEV (reference sequence). The CDR3 covers 13 residues. The junction had 10 bases not matched to a gene; V was cut back by 11 bases and J by 8 bases. This chain's CDR3 is CAAGGGTGEKLFF. The DNA for the CDR3 is TGTGCCGCTGGAGGAGGGACAGGCGAAAAACTGTTTTTT.